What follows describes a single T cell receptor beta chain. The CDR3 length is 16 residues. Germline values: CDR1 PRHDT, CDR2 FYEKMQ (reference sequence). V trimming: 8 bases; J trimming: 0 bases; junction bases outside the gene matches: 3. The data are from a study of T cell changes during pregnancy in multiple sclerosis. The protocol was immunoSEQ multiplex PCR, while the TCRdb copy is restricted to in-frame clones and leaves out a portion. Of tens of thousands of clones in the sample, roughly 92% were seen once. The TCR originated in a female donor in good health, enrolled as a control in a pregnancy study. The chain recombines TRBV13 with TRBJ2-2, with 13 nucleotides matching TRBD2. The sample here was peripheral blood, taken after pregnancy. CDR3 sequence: CASRTSGRSNTGELFF. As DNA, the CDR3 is TGTGCCAGCCGGACTAGCGGGAGATCGAACACCGGGGAGCTGTTTTTT.